Presented here are 5 T cell receptor beta chains from one specimen sequenced in a study of T cell changes during pregnancy in multiple sclerosis. Here immunoSEQ multiplex PCR was the method, and the copy in TCRdb shows in-frame clones only, minus some. The table lists about 40,000 clones, 85% to 95% of them singletons, with approximately 8.6% in the top ten. Sequenced here: CD8+ T cells from peripheral blood mononuclear cells, sampled in the third trimester of pregnancy. These receptors all come from a female donor with multiple sclerosis, enrolled in a pregnancy study.

The chain links TRBV4-1 to TRBJ1-2; D gene unclear. This CDR3 spans 15 amino acids. The V and J ends lost 1 base and 0 bases respectively, with 9 bases between them. Germline CDR1 and CDR2: MGHRA and YSYEKL. CDR3 sequence: CASSQVGQPNYGYTF. The CDR3 DNA reads TGCGCCAGCAGCCAAGTTGGGCAGCCTAACTATGGCTACACCTTC.

The sample holds one count of this clone. This chain links TRBV18 with TRBJ1-1, with D tentatively TRBD1 (6 bases). The ends were cut back, 2 bases at V and 1 base at J, with 23 bases in the middle. The CDR3 loop spans 19 amino acids. Germline lookup yields CDR1 KGHSH and CDR2 LQKENI. The CDR3 DNA sequence: TGTGCCAGCTCACCAACCAGGGGTCACCAGCCCCTTTGGAACACTGAAGCTTTCTTT. Encoded protein: CASSPTRGHQPLWNTEAFF.

The V and J genes are TRBV11-2 and TRBJ1-1; 10 nucleotides match TRBD1. The CDR3 totals 11 residues. Germline CDR1 is SGHAT and CDR2 is FQNNGV. J lost 11 bases, V lost 6 bases, and 3 bases had no gene match. CDR3 sequence: CASRQGQGAFF. CDR3 coding DNA: TGTGCCAGCAGACAGGGACAGGGGGCTTTCTTT.

The V gene is TRBV7-6, the J gene TRBJ2-1; possibly TRBD1 for D (6 bases). Germline V lookup: CDR1 SGHVS, CDR2 FNYEAQ. CDR3 length equals 15 residues. Deletions cut 5 bases from V and 7 bases from J, with 18 bases between. This CDR3 reads CASSPRQAELNEQFF. The CDR3 DNA follows: TGTGCCAGCAGCCCCCGACAGGCCGAGTTGAATGAGCAGTTCTTC.

A remark on this clone: One end of the junction fails to match germline, which may point to a read error. This rearrangement joins TRBV6-6 to TRBJ2-7, with 12 bases aligning to TRBD2. The CDR3 sequence is 14 residues long. Germline-derived CDR1 and CDR2 are MNHNY and SVGAGI (reference sequence). The CDR3 here is CASSLAGGYYGQYF. CDR3 sequence (DNA): TGTGCCAGCAGTCTAGCGGGGGGGTACTACGGGCAGTACTTC.